What follows describes a single T cell receptor beta chain. This sample stems from a study of CD8 T cells in Susac syndrome. The germline gives CDR1 SGHDN, CDR2 FVKESK. The CDR3 runs 17 residues. Trimming left V 1 base short and J 4 bases short, with 19 bases between. cDNA came from about 0.46 to 1 ug RNA primed by random hexamers. TCRdb used MiXCR to reprocess the immunoSEQ multiplex PCR reads, holding one entry per CDR3 protein. The data contain under 200,000 distinct CDR3 sequences, more than 85% of them singletons. The TCR originated in a human donor with Susac syndrome. Sequencing used CD8+ T cells from PBMCs. The chain carries TRBV14 and TRBJ2-5; maybe TRBD2 (5 bases). CDR3 protein: CASSQGRGKWDLETQYF. In DNA, the CDR3 is TGTGCCAGCAGCCAAGGAAGAGGGAAATGGGATTTAGAGACCCAGTACTTC. The full variable domain, its missing parts supplied by reference TRBV14 and TRBJ2-5, is EAGVTQFPSHSVIEKGQTVTLRCDPISGHDNLYWYRRVMGKEIKFLLHFVKESKQDESGMPNNRFLAERTGGTYSTLKVQPAELEDSGVYFCASSQGRGKWDLETQYFGPGTRLLVL.